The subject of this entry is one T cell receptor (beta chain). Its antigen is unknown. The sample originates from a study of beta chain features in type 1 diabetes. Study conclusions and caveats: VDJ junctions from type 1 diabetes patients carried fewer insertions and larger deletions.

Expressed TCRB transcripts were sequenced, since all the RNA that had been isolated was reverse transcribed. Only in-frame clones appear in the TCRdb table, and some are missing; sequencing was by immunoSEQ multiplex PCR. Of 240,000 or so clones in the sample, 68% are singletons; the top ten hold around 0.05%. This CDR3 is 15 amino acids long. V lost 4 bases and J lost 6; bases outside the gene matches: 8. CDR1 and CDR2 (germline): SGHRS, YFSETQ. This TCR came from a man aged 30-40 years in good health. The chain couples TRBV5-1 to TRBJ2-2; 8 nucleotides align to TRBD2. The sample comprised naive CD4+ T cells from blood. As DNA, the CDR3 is TGCGCCAGCAGCAATACGACTAGCGTCGCCGGGGAGCTGTTTTTT. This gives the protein CASSNTTSVAGELFF.